This T cell receptor beta chain stems from a study of blood T cells in healthy people across ages. There are 11 residues in the CDR3. The germline V gene has CDR1 DFQATT and CDR2 SNEGSKA (reference sequence). Trimming cost V 3 bases and J 8 bases, with 8 bases left between them. Primed by a sample-barcoded 5' primer and a J-beta primer mix, a second PCR proceeded for about 6 to 11 cycles. Using its own MiXCR run on the 5' RACE reads, TCRdb lists one record per CDR3 protein. The data show hundreds of thousands of distinct CDR3 sequences, around 32% seen once. V gene TRBV20-1 combines with J gene TRBJ2-1; D gene uncertain. This sequence was found in an elderly woman in good health. The specimen was blood. Here the CDR3 DNA reads TGCAGTGCTAGGAGTTTTCATGAGCAGTTCTTC. It encodes CSARSFHEQFF.